These T cell receptor beta chains were read from a single sample in a study of shared clonotypes between healthy human individuals. The table came from immunoSEQ multiplex PCR; TCRdb's copy has only in-frame clones and leaves some out. The sample yields roughly 500,000 clones, 79% seen once. Sequencing was carried out using PBMCs. Receptors originate from a middle-aged woman in good health. Some clones in this sample may be carry-over from other donors' samples. CDR3s include the opening cysteine and the closing phenylalanine or tryptophan. The D gene is left open where the match is weak. Size is stated for part of the rows, as once, few or many counts, or as a class when the clone is expanded.

size: NA
D: NA
V: TRBV2
J: TRBJ1-1
length: 13
DNA: TGTGCCAGCAGTGTGGTTGGAGACACTGAAGCTTTCTTT
CDR3: CASSVVGDTEAFF

size: NA
D: NA
V: TRBV29-1
J: TRBJ1-3
length: 14
DNA: TGCAGCGTCCAATGGTGGGGCTCTGGAAACACCATATATTTT
CDR3: CSVQWWGSGNTIYF

size: NA
D: NA
V: TRBV7-8
J: TRBJ2-7
length: 12
DNA: TGTGCCAGCAGCTTAGGGTCCTACGAGCAGTACTTC
CDR3: CASSLGSYEQYF

size: NA
D: TRBD1
V: TRBV14
J: TRBJ1-4
length: 15
DNA: TGTGCCAGCAGCCAGGCCGGGACAGGGGTAGCAAAACTGTTTTTT
CDR3: CASSQAGTGVAKLFF

size: NA
D: NA
V: TRBV30
J: TRBJ2-2
length: 19
DNA: TGTGCCTGGGCGCCGTCAGGACAACCCCTTGGGGCGAACACCGGGGAGCTGTTTTTT
CDR3: CAWAPSGQPLGANTGELFF

size: NA
D: TRBD2
V: TRBV5-1
J: TRBJ2-2
length: 14
DNA: TGCGCCAGCAGCGAGGTAGCGGGAACCGGGGAGCTGTTTTTT
CDR3: CASSEVAGTGELFF

size: few
D: TRBD1
V: TRBV7-7
J: TRBJ1-3
length: 14
DNA: TGTGCTAGCAGCCCGACAGGGACTGGAAACACCATATATTTT
CDR3: CASSPTGTGNTIYF

size: NA
D: TRBD2
V: TRBV18
J: TRBJ2-1
length: 15
DNA: TGTGCCAGCTCACACGGGAGGCCCTCCTACAATGAGCAGTTCTTC
CDR3: CASSHGRPSYNEQFF

size: NA
D: NA
V: TRBV10-2
J: TRBJ2-5
length: 13
DNA: TGCGCCAGCAGCCAGGACTTAGGGGAGACCCAGTACTTC
CDR3: CASSQDLGETQYF

size: NA
D: TRBD2
V: TRBV5-1
J: TRBJ2-1
length: 15
DNA: TGCGCCAGCGCCAACGGGGCGGGAGTAGGAAATGAGCAGTTCTTC
CDR3: CASANGAGVGNEQFF

size: NA
D: NA
V: TRBV27
J: TRBJ2-7
length: 14
DNA: TGTGCCAGCAGTTTACGACTCGCCTCCTACGAGCAGTACTTC
CDR3: CASSLRLASYEQYF

size: NA
D: TRBD2
V: TRBV7-2
J: TRBJ2-3
length: 16
DNA: TGTGCCAGCAGCCGGACTAGCGGGAGAGGTACAGATACGCAGTATTTT
CDR3: CASSRTSGRGTDTQYF

size: NA
D: NA
V: TRBV7-3
J: TRBJ2-3
length: 15
DNA: TGTGCCAGCAGCTTAACCCCCGGGTTGACAGATACGCAGTATTTT
CDR3: CASSLTPGLTDTQYF

size: NA
D: NA
V: TRBV7-2
J: TRBJ1-2
length: 15
DNA: TGTGCCAGCAGCTTAGGACCGGGATTGGGCTATGGCTACACCTTC
CDR3: CASSLGPGLGYGYTF

size: NA
D: NA
V: TRBV5-1
J: TRBJ2-3
length: 14
DNA: TGCGCCAGCAGCAGCGGCCCCACCACAGATACGCAGTATTTT
CDR3: CASSSGPTTDTQYF

size: NA
D: NA
V: TRBV7-9
J: TRBJ2-7
length: 13
DNA: TGTGCCAGCAGCTTACCGGGAGCCGGCGAGCAGTACTTC
CDR3: CASSLPGAGEQYF

size: NA
D: TRBD1
V: TRBV5-6
J: TRBJ2-1
length: 15
DNA: TGTGCCAGCAGTATTGTGGACAGGGCGGGCCATGAGCAGTTCTTC
CDR3: CASSIVDRAGHEQFF

size: NA
D: NA
V: TRBV15
J: TRBJ1-2
length: 14
DNA: TGTGCCACCAGCAGAGTGGTCAGGGCAAGAGACTACACCTTC
CDR3: CATSRVVRARDYTF

size: NA
D: NA
V: TRBV5-8
J: TRBJ1-5
length: 17
DNA: TGTGCCAGCAGCAAGAAAGGGTGGTGGGATAGCAATCAGCCCCAGCATTTT
CDR3: CASSKKGWWDSNQPQHF

size: once
D: NA
V: TRBV7-9
J: TRBJ1-3
length: 13
DNA: TGTGCCAGCAGCTCGGGTCTGGGAAACACCATATATTTT
CDR3: CASSSGLGNTIYF

size: few
D: TRBD1
V: TRBV7-2
J: TRBJ1-1
length: 13
DNA: TGTGCCAGCAGCCCCAGACAGGGACCTGAAGCTTTCTTT
CDR3: CASSPRQGPEAFF

size: few
D: TRBD2
V: TRBV15
J: TRBJ2-7
length: 13
DNA: TGTGCCACCAGAACTAGCGGGAACTACGAGCAGTACTTC
CDR3: CATRTSGNYEQYF

size: few
D: NA
V: TRBV7-3
J: TRBJ2-2
length: 19
DNA: TGTGCCAGCAGGCTAAACCCCGGGACGGGGAGCCTCAACACCGGGGAGCTGTTTTTT
CDR3: CASRLNPGTGSLNTGELFF

size: once
D: NA
V: TRBV7-2
J: TRBJ2-3
length: 14
DNA: TGTGCCAGCAGTCGGACAGCGAGCACAGATACGCAGTATTTT
CDR3: CASSRTASTDTQYF

size: NA
D: TRBD2
V: TRBV19
J: TRBJ2-3
length: 14
DNA: TGTGCCAGTAAACCGGGACTAGACTTAGATACGCAGTATTTT
CDR3: CASKPGLDLDTQYF

size: once
D: NA
V: TRBV6-4
J: TRBJ2-3
length: 13
DNA: TGTGCCAGCAAAGGGGCGAACACAGATACGCAGTATTTT
CDR3: CASKGANTDTQYF

size: NA
D: TRBD1
V: TRBV9
J: TRBJ2-3
length: 16
DNA: TGTGCCAGCAGCGTAGGGACAGGCGCTTCCACAGATACGCAGTATTTT
CDR3: CASSVGTGASTDTQYF

size: NA
D: NA
V: TRBV6-5
J: TRBJ2-5
length: 14
DNA: TGTGCCAGCAATTTACGGGCCCCTCAAGAGACCCAGTACTTC
CDR3: CASNLRAPQETQYF

size: NA
D: TRBD2
V: TRBV5-4
J: TRBJ2-7
length: 18
DNA: TGTGCCAGCAGCTTGGGTGGGGGACTAGCGGGACTATCCTACGAGCAGTACTTC
CDR3: CASSLGGGLAGLSYEQYF

size: NA
D: NA
V: TRBV7-3
J: TRBJ2-2
length: 14
DNA: TGTGCCAGCAGCTCTGCAAGCGGGACCGGGGAGCTGTTTTTT
CDR3: CASSSASGTGELFF

size: many
D: NA
V: TRBV21-1
J: TRBJ2-7
length: 15
DNA: TGTGCCAGCGGGGCCCGGGACAGGGGGCGCTACGAGCAGTACTTC
CDR3: CASGARDRGRYEQYF

size: NA
D: NA
V: TRBV7-2
J: TRBJ2-3
length: 13
DNA: TGTGCCAGCACGTACACTAGAGTGGGTACGCAGTATTTT
CDR3: CASTYTRVGTQYF

size: NA
D: TRBD1
V: TRBV6-5
J: TRBJ1-1
length: 14
DNA: TGTGCCAGCAGTTCCGACAGGGGGTTGACTGAAGCTTTCTTT
CDR3: CASSSDRGLTEAFF

size: NA
D: TRBD2
V: TRBV28
J: TRBJ2-5
length: 16
DNA: TGTGCCAGCAGTTCTGGACTAGCGGGAGTTATGGAGACCCAGTACTTC
CDR3: CASSSGLAGVMETQYF

size: NA
D: TRBD2
V: TRBV4-3
J: TRBJ2-7
length: 13
DNA: TGCGCCAGCAGCCACGGACTAGCCTACGAGCAGTACTTC
CDR3: CASSHGLAYEQYF

size: NA
D: TRBD1
V: TRBV5-1
J: TRBJ1-5
length: 18
DNA: TGCGCCAGCAGCTGGAGAGGGGACAGGGGGTTGAGCAATCAGCCCCAGCATTTT
CDR3: CASSWRGDRGLSNQPQHF

size: NA
D: NA
V: TRBV6-5
J: TRBJ2-1
length: 13
DNA: TGTGCCAGCAGTTTTACGGACAATGGTGAGCAGTTCTTC
CDR3: CASSFTDNGEQFF

size: NA
D: TRBD2
V: TRBV5-1
J: TRBJ2-2
length: 16
DNA: TGCGCCAGCAGCTTGGCCGGTCGGGAGGGGACCGGGGAGCTGTTTTTT
CDR3: CASSLAGREGTGELFF

size: NA
D: NA
V: TRBV10-3
J: TRBJ2-1
length: 13
DNA: TGTGCCATCAGTGAATCTGGGGGCAATGAGCAGTTCTTC
CDR3: CAISESGGNEQFF

size: NA
D: NA
V: TRBV7-9
J: TRBJ1-2
length: 13
DNA: TGTGCCAGCAGCTCCACAGAGAACTATGGCTACACCTTC
CDR3: CASSSTENYGYTF

size: NA
D: TRBD1
V: TRBV15
J: TRBJ2-2
length: 15
DNA: TGTGCCACCAGTAAGCGACAGGGCACGGCCGGGGAGCTGTTTTTT
CDR3: CATSKRQGTAGELFF

size: NA
D: NA
V: TRBV27
J: TRBJ2-1
length: 18
DNA: TGTGCCAGCAGTTTAGTTTACCCTACGATCCACTCCTACAATGAGCAGTTCTTC
CDR3: CASSLVYPTIHSYNEQFF

size: few
D: NA
V: TRBV29-1
J: TRBJ1-2
length: 14
DNA: TGCAGCGTTGAAGATCGTGGAACAGGAGATGGCTACACCTTC
CDR3: CSVEDRGTGDGYTF

size: NA
D: NA
V: TRBV28
J: TRBJ1-5
length: 15
DNA: TGTGCCAGCAGTTTAGAGAGGGCCACCAATCAGCCCCAGCATTTT
CDR3: CASSLERATNQPQHF

size: once
D: TRBD1
V: TRBV9
J: TRBJ1-4
length: 16
DNA: TGTGCCAGCAGCGTCTTGGGCAGGGGGCGTGATGAAAAACTGTTTTTT
CDR3: CASSVLGRGRDEKLFF

size: NA
D: NA
V: TRBV21-1
J: TRBJ2-6
length: 22
DNA: TGTGCCAGCAGCAAAGCTATGCAGGGGGCGCCTCAATTCCCCTCTGGGGCCAACGTCCTGACTTTC
CDR3: CASSKAMQGAPQFPSGANVLTF

size: NA
D: NA
V: TRBV7-3
J: TRBJ2-5
length: 13
DNA: TGTGCCAGCAGCTCGACCTGGGGAGAGACCCAGTACTTC
CDR3: CASSSTWGETQYF

size: NA
D: NA
V: TRBV5-1
J: TRBJ2-5
length: 14
DNA: TGCGCCAGCAGCTTAGGACGGATACAAGAGACCCAGTACTTC
CDR3: CASSLGRIQETQYF

size: NA
D: NA
V: TRBV7-9
J: TRBJ2-1
length: 16
DNA: TGTGCCAGCAGCTCATGGGGGGCGGGAGTTTATAATGAGCAGTTCTTC
CDR3: CASSSWGAGVYNEQFF

size: NA
D: NA
V: TRBV19
J: TRBJ1-3
length: 16
DNA: TGTGCCAGTAGTAAGAAATCGGCTTATGAGGGAAACACCATATATTTT
CDR3: CASSKKSAYEGNTIYF

size: once
D: NA
V: TRBV7-2
J: TRBJ2-1
length: 14
DNA: TGTGCCAGCAGCCCCGGCGACCTATACAATGAGCAGTTCTTC
CDR3: CASSPGDLYNEQFF